A selection of T cell receptor beta chains follows, all from one sample in a study of CD8 T cells in Susac syndrome. TCRdb re-called the immunoSEQ multiplex PCR reads through MiXCR, storing one row per CDR3 protein. Among over 150,000 distinct CDR3 sequences, around 94% were seen once, and the ten largest hold 0.09% to 0.1%. The material sequenced was CD4+ T cells from PBMCs. All receptors derive from a human donor with Susac syndrome. The CDR3 runs from the conserved cysteine through the conserved F or W. D genes are given only for firm matches. Where a row states a size, it is once, few, many or the class of an expanded clone; other rows omit it.

d_call	v_call	clone_size	j_call	cdr3_nt	cdr3_aa
NA	TRBV29-1	once	TRBJ2-5	TGCAGCGTTAATAGGCGGACCCAAGAGACCCAGTACTTC	CSVNRRTQETQYF
NA	TRBV6-5	NA	TRBJ1-1	TGTGCCAGCAGAAGCGCCTGGGACACTGAAGCTTTCTTT	CASRSAWDTEAFF
NA	TRBV2	NA	TRBJ2-5	TGTGCCAACTATTTCCGGGACACACAAGAGACCCAGTACTTC	CANYFRDTQETQYF
NA	TRBV18	NA	TRBJ2-7	TGTGCCAGCTCACCGACGAACTCCTACGAGCAGTACTTC	CASSPTNSYEQYF
TRBD1	TRBV12-5	NA	TRBJ2-1	TGTGCTAGTGCCGTCGACAGGGCCCCCCGTCTTTACAATGAGCAGTTCTTC	CASAVDRAPRLYNEQFF
TRBD2	TRBV5-4	NA	TRBJ2-1	TGTGCCAGCAGCTTTCTCTTAGCGGGAGTGGAGCAGTTCTTC	CASSFLLAGVEQFF
NA	TRBV9	NA	TRBJ1-1	TGTGCCAGCAGCGTAGTGGACTTTAACACTGAAGCTTTCTTT	CASSVVDFNTEAFF
TRBD1	TRBV7-2	NA	TRBJ2-1	TGTGCCAGCAGCCGTGACAGGGTTGGCACGAATGAGCAGTTCTTC	CASSRDRVGTNEQFF
NA	TRBV7-9	NA	TRBJ1-5	TGTGCCAGCAGCCTGTTTACGACAGGAGACACCAATCAGCCCCAGCATTTT	CASSLFTTGDTNQPQHF
NA	TRBV30	NA	TRBJ2-5	TGTGCCTGGAGGACCCGGGGGGCGGAGACCCAGTACTTC	CAWRTRGAETQYF
TRBD1	TRBV3-1	NA	TRBJ2-5	TGTGCCAGCAGCCTCGGGACAGCGGATACCCAGTACTTC	CASSLGTADTQYF